The clone carrying this T cell receptor (beta chain) was detected many times. Its target is unknown. Deletions cut 3 bases from V and 2 bases from J, with 29 bases between. The CDR3 runs 21 residues. This specimen comes from a study of T cells in Graves' hyperthyroidism and ophthalmopathy. Amplification of TCR beta CDR3 regions used RNA as the template. With the HTBI primer set, the TCR CDR3 went through a first round of RT-PCR. In TCRdb, the multiplex PCR reads were re-called with MiXCR into one record per CDR3 protein. The table includes around 600,000 distinct CDR3 sequences, approximately 15% detected once. Researchers barred patients who had uncontrolled infection, other autoimmune disease, pregnancy or lactation. Orbital computed tomography, thyroid ultrasound, serum thyroxine and TRAb, and clinical symptoms together informed the diagnoses. Study conclusions and caveats: Among thyroid clonotypes expanded above 0.001, most also appeared in blood.

The chain recombines TRBV12-3 or TRBV12-4 with TRBJ1-5; D remains ambiguous. The specimen was blood. This TCR was recovered from a woman under 30 with Graves' ophthalmopathy. CDR3 protein: CASSFHPHPELQAYGNQPQHF. DNA for the CDR3: TGTGCCAGCAGTTTCCATCCTCACCCCGAGCTCCAAGCCTATGGCAATCAGCCCCAGCATTTT.